Below are 6 T cell receptor beta chains sequenced from a single sample in a study of blood T cell repertoires in COVID-19. Measured with immunoSEQ multiplex PCR; TCRdb has only the in-frame clones, and not every one. Of some 270,000 clones in the sample, about 89% were seen once. Source material: peripheral blood. All receptors derive from a man aged 35-49 years with active or convalescent COVID-19.

The rearrangement links TRBV5-1 to TRBJ2-1; no clear D. V lost 0 bases and J 0 bases, leaving 7 bases between the germline ends. CDR1 is SGHRS and CDR2 is YFSETQ in the germline V gene. The CDR3 is made up of 15 amino acids. The CDR3 DNA is TGCGCCAGCAGCTTGGTGGCAGACTCCTACAATGAGCAGTTCTTC. Protein sequence: CASSLVADSYNEQFF. Combining the CDR3 with reference TRBV5-1 and TRBJ2-1 gives the whole variable domain KAGVTQTPRYLIKTRGQQVTLSCSPISGHRSVSWYQQTPGQGLQFLFEYFSETQRNKGNFPGRFSGRQFSNSRSEMNVSTLELGDSALYLCASSLVADSYNEQFFGPGTRLTVL.

The CDR3 sequence: CASSQDVQYNEQFF. The CDR3 nucleotides read TGTGCCAGCAGCCAAGATGTACAGTACAATGAGCAGTTCTTC. V is TRBV3-1 (or the pseudogene TRBV3-2) and J is TRBJ2-1; D is ambiguous. Germline V gene lookup returns CDR1 LGHDT and CDR2 YNNKEL (reference sequence). Trimming shortened V by 0 bases and J by 4 bases, and 7 bases separated the two germline ends. This CDR3 is 14 amino acids long.

V is TRBV6-5 and J is TRBJ1-6; D might be TRBD1 (5 bases). CDR1 and CDR2 from the germline V gene are MNHEY and SVGAGI. The length of the CDR3 is 15 residues. Trimming pared 2 bases from V and 8 bases from J, leaving 13 bases between. CDR3: CASSYGRAADSPLHF. CDR3 coding DNA: TGTGCCAGCAGTTACGGCAGGGCGGCGGATTCACCCCTCCACTTT.

The J gene is TRBJ2-3, the V gene TRBV2, with TRBD2 as a possible D gene (6 bases). Trimming shortened V by 3 bases and J by 2 bases, and 15 bases separated the two germline ends. The germline V gene has CDR1 SNHLY and CDR2 FYNNEI. The CDR3 covers 16 residues. CDR3 bases: TGTGCCAGCAGTGATTCTGCGGGGCACTACACAGATACGCAGTATTTT. Amino acid sequence: CASSDSAGHYTDTQYF. Complete variable domain (other parts from reference TRBV2 and TRBJ2-3): EPEVTQTPSHQVTQMGQEVILRCVPISNHLYFYWYRQILGQKVEFLVSFYNNEISEKSEIFDDQFSVERPDGSNFTLKIRSTKLEDSAMYFCASSDSAGHYTDTQYFGPGTRLTVL.

This rearrangement joins TRBV5-1 to TRBJ1-4; 9 bases are a match to TRBD1. CDR3 length: 16 amino acids. V shed 0 bases and J 8 bases; nucleotides not matched to a gene: 8. Germline assignment: CDR1 SGHRS and CDR2 YFSETQ. CDR3 bases: TGCGCCAGCAGCTTGGGGACAGGGGTAGAGGGGGAAAAACTGTTTTTT. Protein sequence: CASSLGTGVEGEKLFF.

This chain connects TRBV27 to TRBJ2-5; weak D call: TRBD1 (6 bases). This CDR3 is built from 17 residues. Germline V gene sequence: CDR1 MNHEY, CDR2 SMNVEV (reference sequence). Deletions cut 2 bases from V and 4 bases from J, with 20 bases between. The CDR3 reads CASSLKLGRTDLETQYF. CDR3 sequence (DNA): TGTGCCAGCAGTTTAAAGTTGGGCCGGACAGATCTAGAGACCCAGTACTTC.